The 16 T cell receptor beta chains below all came from one sample that was sequenced in a study of blood T cell repertoires in COVID-19. The assay was immunoSEQ multiplex PCR, and TCRdb's table has in-frame clones only and misses some. The sample lists 150,000 or so clones, about 83% seen once, with over 9% in the top ten. Sequencing input: peripheral blood. The receptor source for this set is a woman aged 70 to 79 with COVID-19, enrolled during active disease.

The V call is TRBV27, the J call TRBJ2-7; no clear D gene. This CDR3 is 14 amino acids long. Germline V gene data show CDR1 as MNHEY and CDR2 as SMNVEV (reference sequence). Between the trimmed V and J ends, which lost 3 bases and 7 bases, there was a span of 16 bases. The CDR3 bases are TGTGCCAGCAGTTTGTTGTCGACGGGTGGGGAGCAGTACTTC. Protein sequence: CASSLLSTGGEQYF.

The gene calls are TRBV27 and TRBJ2-7; D might be TRBD1 (6 bases). Germline CDR1 and CDR2: MNHEY and SMNVEV (reference sequence). V dropped 3 bases and J dropped 2 bases, with 11 bases sitting between them. The CDR3 is made up of 14 amino acids. The CDR3 here is CASSLYQGTYEQYF. In DNA form, the CDR3 reads TGTGCCAGCAGTTTGTATCAGGGGACCTACGAGCAGTACTTC.

This chain links TRBV7-6 with TRBJ2-7; the match to TRBD2 covers 7 bases. Germline CDR1 reads SGHVS; CDR2 reads FNYEAQ. CDR3 length: 13 residues. V lost 5 bases, J lost 3 bases, and 4 bases stayed unmatched. In DNA, the CDR3 is TGTGCCAGCAGCCTAGGGACTAACTACGAGCAGTACTTC. This translates into CASSLGTNYEQYF.

The genes are TRBV7-9 and TRBJ2-2; possibly TRBD2 for D (6 bases). This CDR3 has 15 amino acids. V shed 5 bases and J shed 2 bases, with 12 bases lying between them. Germline V gene sequence: CDR1 SEHNR, CDR2 FQNEAQ (reference sequence). The CDR3 coding sequence is TGTGCCAGCAGCCCTCGGGAGTTTAACACCGGGGAGCTGTTTTTT. This gives the protein CASSPREFNTGELFF.

The chain combines TRBV28 with TRBJ1-2; 7 bases agree with TRBD1. V was clipped by 6 bases and J by 8 bases; unmatched bases: 3. This CDR3 comprises 11 residues. The germline gives CDR1 MDHEN, CDR2 SYDVKM. The CDR3, as DNA: TGTGCCAGCAGATTGACAGGGGGCTACACCTTC. Protein sequence: CASRLTGGYTF.

The chain links TRBV3-1 (or the pseudogene TRBV3-2) to TRBJ2-5; D ambiguous. V dropped 4 bases and J dropped 2 bases, with 14 bases sitting between them. The CDR3 runs 15 residues. CDR1 LGHDT and CDR2 YNNKEL come from the germline V gene (reference sequence). CDR3 sequence: CASSPSGLQQETQYF. The CDR3 nucleotides are TGTGCCAGCAGCCCCTCAGGTCTACAACAAGAGACCCAGTACTTC.

To note about this clone: This specimen includes other DNA sequences encoding the same CDR3. The chain recombines TRBV5-1 with TRBJ1-3, with D perhaps matching TRBD1 (5 bases). The CDR3 extends over 14 amino acids. Looked up from germline, CDR1 is SGHRS and CDR2 is YFSETQ. Trimming left V 4 bases short and J 1 base short, with 9 bases between. The DNA for the CDR3 is TGCGCCAGCAGCCTGTCAGGGTCTGGAAACACCATATATTTT. It encodes CASSLSGSGNTIYF.

The chain combines TRBV3-1 (or the pseudogene TRBV3-2) with TRBJ2-6; D is undetermined. V was shortened by 2 bases and J by 0 bases, with 8 bases between the two germline ends. Germline assignment: CDR1 LGHDT and CDR2 YNNKEL (reference sequence). The CDR3 totals 16 residues. CDR3 residues: CASSQSWSSGANVLTF. The CDR3 DNA follows: TGTGCCAGCAGCCAATCATGGAGCTCTGGGGCCAACGTCCTGACTTTC.

This clone was seen a handful of times. J is TRBJ2-1 and V is TRBV5-5; D remains ambiguous. This CDR3 is 12 amino acids long. V lost 6 bases, J lost 3 bases, and 7 bases lay in between. Germline loops: CDR1 SGHKS, CDR2 YYEKEE (reference sequence). Written as DNA, the CDR3 is TGTGCCAGCACCTCTTACTACAATGAGCAGTTCTTC. Protein sequence: CASTSYYNEQFF.

This chain uses TRBV3-1 (or the pseudogene TRBV3-2) with TRBJ1-6; no reliable D call. V was trimmed by 1 base and J by 10 bases, leaving 5 bases between them. Germline values: CDR1 LGHDT, CDR2 YNNKEL (reference sequence). CDR3 length: 12 amino acids. CDR3 coding DNA: TGTGCCAGCAGCCAAGGAGGCTCACCCCTCCACTTT. Translation: CASSQGGSPLHF.

The chain carries TRBV5-1 and TRBJ1-6, with D tentatively TRBD1 (6 bases). CDR1 SGHRS and CDR2 YFSETQ come from the germline V gene. The V end lost 4 bases, the J end lost 0 bases, and 8 bases lay between the germline ends. The CDR3 covers 15 residues. CDR3 loop: CASSPTGSYNSPLHF. In DNA form, the CDR3 reads TGCGCCAGCAGCCCGACAGGCTCCTATAATTCACCCCTCCACTTT.

This chain joins TRBV3-1 (or the pseudogene TRBV3-2) and TRBJ1-2; D is ambiguous. Germline assignment: CDR1 LGHDT and CDR2 YNNKEL (reference sequence). The CDR3 sequence is 16 residues long. V shed 0 bases and J shed 5 bases, with 16 bases lying between them. This CDR3 reads CASSQDQSTAGYGYTF. Here the CDR3 DNA reads TGTGCCAGCAGCCAAGATCAATCAACGGCAGGTTATGGCTACACCTTC.

This clone came up once. This chain joins TRBV28 and TRBJ1-2; 10 bases line up with TRBD1. The CDR3 is 17 amino acids. The ends lost 3 bases at V and 6 bases at J; junction bases unmatched: 13. Looked up from germline, CDR1 is MDHEN and CDR2 is SYDVKM. CDR3 in DNA: TGTGCCAGCAGTTTGGGATCGACAGGGGGCTCAACTAATGGCTACACCTTC. Translating gives CASSLGSTGGSTNGYTF.

The V gene is TRBV30, the J gene TRBJ1-2; no firm D call. Germline values: CDR1 GTSNPN, CDR2 SVGIG (reference sequence). The CDR3 contains 14 residues. V was trimmed by 2 bases and J by 4 bases, leaving 14 bases between them. The CDR3 coding sequence is TGTGCCTGGAGTAAGCCGGGAATAGGCTATGGCTACACCTTC. The encoded protein is CAWSKPGIGYGYTF.

The CDR3 DNA is TGCGCCAGCAGCGGCGGGACTAGCGGGGGGAATAGCGAGCAGTTCTTC. It codes for CASSGGTSGGNSEQFF. The J gene is TRBJ2-1, the V gene TRBV5-1, with 15 bases fitting TRBD2. Germline V CDR1 and CDR2: SGHRS, YFSETQ. The CDR3 loop spans 16 amino acids. V was pared by 4 bases and J by 10 bases, with 9 bases of the junction left unmatched.

The chain carries TRBV3-1 (or the pseudogene TRBV3-2) and TRBJ1-2; 10 bases fit TRBD1. J lost 8 bases, V lost 5 bases, and 8 bases had no gene match. From germline, CDR1 is LGHDT and CDR2 YNNKEL (reference sequence). CDR3 length: 14 amino acids. Here the CDR3 reads CASSVRDRGTGYTF. The CDR3 DNA is TGTGCCAGCAGCGTCCGGGACAGGGGAACCGGCTACACCTTC.